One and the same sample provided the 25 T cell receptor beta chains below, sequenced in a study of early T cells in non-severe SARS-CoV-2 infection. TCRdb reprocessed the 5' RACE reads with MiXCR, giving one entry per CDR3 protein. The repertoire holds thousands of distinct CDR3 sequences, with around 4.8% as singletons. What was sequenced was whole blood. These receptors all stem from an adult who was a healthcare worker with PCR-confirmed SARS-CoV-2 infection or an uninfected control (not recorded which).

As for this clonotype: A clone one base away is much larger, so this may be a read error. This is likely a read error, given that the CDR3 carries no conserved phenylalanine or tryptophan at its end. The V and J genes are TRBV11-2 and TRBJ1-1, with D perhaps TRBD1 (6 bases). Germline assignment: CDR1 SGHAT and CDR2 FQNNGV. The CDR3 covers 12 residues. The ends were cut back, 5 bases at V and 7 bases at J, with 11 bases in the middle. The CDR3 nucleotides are TGTGCCAGCAGCCACAGGGTTGGTGAAGCTTTCTTA. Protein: CASSHRVGEAFL.

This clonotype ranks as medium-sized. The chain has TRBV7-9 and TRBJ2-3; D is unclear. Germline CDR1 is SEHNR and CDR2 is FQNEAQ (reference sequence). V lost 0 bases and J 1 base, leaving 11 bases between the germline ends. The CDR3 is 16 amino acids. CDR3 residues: CASSLAVDIGTDTQYF. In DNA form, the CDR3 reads TGTGCCAGCAGCTTAGCGGTAGATATTGGCACAGATACGCAGTATTTT.

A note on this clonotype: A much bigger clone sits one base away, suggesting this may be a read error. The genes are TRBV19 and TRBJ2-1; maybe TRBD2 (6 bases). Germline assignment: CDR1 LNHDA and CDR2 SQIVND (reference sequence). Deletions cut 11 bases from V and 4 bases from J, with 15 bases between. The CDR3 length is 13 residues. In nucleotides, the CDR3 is TGTGCCGGTACCCCGGCGGGGTACAATGAGCAGTTCTTC. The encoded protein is CAGTPAGYNEQFF. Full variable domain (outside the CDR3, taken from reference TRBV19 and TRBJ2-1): DGGITQSPKYLFRKEGQNVTLSCEQNLNHDAMYWYRQDPGQGLRLIYYSQIVNDFQKGDIAEGYSVSREKKESFPLTVTSAQKNPTAFYLCAGTPAGYNEQFFGPGTRLTVL.

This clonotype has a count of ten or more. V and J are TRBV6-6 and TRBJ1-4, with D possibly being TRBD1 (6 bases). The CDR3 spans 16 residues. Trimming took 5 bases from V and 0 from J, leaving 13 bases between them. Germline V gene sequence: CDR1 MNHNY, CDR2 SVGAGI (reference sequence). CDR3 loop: CASSTGGRATNEKLFF. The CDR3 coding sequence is TGTGCCAGCAGTACCGGGGGGCGAGCAACTAATGAAAAACTGTTTTTT.

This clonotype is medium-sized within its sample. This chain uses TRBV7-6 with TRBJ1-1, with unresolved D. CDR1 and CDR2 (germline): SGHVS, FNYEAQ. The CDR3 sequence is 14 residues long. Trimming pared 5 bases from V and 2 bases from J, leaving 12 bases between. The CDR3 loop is CASSLSEGNTEAFF. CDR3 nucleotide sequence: TGTGCCAGCAGCCTTTCCGAGGGAAACACTGAAGCTTTCTTT.

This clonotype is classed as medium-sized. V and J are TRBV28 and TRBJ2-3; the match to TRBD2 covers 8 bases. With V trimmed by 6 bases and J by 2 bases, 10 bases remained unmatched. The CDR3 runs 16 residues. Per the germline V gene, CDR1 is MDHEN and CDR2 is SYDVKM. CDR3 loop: CASSLTSGGFTDTQYF. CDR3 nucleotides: TGTGCCAGCAGCCTCACTAGCGGTGGCTTCACAGATACGCAGTATTTT.

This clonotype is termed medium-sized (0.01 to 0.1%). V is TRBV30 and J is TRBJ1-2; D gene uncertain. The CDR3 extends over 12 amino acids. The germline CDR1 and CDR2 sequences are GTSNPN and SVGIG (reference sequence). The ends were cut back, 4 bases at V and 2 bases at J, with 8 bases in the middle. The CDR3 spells CAWMVGNYGYTF. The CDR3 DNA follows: TGTGCCTGGATGGTAGGGAACTATGGCTACACCTTC.

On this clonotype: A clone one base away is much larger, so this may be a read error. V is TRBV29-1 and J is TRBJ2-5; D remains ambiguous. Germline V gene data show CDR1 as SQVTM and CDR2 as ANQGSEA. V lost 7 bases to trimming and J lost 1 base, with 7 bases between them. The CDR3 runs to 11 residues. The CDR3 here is CSADIQETQYF. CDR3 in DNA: TGCAGCGCTGATATCCAAGAGACCCAGTACTTC.

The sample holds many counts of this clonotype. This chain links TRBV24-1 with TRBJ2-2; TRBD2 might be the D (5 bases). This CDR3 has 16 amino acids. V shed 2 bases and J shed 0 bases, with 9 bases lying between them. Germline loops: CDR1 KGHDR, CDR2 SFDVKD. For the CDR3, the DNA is TGTGCCACCAGTGATTGGGAGACCCCGAACACCGGGGAGCTGTTTTTT. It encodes CATSDWETPNTGELFF.

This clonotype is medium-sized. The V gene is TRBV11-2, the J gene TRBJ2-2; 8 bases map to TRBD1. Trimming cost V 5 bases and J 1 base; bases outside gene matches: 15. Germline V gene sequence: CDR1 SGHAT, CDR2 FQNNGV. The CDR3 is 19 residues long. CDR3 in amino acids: CASSRPFIGQGRNTGELFF. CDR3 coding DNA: TGTGCCAGCAGCAGACCTTTTATAGGACAGGGACGGAACACCGGGGAGCTGTTTTTT.

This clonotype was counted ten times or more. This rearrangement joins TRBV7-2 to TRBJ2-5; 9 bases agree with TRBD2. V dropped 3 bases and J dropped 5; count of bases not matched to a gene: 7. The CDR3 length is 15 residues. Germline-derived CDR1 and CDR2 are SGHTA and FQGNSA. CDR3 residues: CASSFGLAGVETQYF. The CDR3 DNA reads TGTGCCAGCAGCTTCGGCTTAGCGGGAGTTGAGACCCAGTACTTC.

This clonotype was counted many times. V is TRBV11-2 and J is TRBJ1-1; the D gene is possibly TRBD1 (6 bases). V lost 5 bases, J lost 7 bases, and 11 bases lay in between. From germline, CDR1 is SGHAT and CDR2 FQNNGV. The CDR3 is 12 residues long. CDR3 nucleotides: TGTGCCAGCAGCCACAGGGTTGGTGAAGCTTTCTTT. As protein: CASSHRVGEAFF.

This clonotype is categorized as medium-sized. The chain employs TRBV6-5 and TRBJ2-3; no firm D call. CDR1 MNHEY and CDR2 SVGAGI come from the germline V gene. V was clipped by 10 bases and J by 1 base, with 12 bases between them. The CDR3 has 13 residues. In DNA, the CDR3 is TGTGCCACTCAGCGCGGACGCACAGATACGCAGTATTTT. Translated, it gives CATQRGRTDTQYF.

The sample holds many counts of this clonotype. This chain's CDR3 is CASSLRGDQPQHF. Here the CDR3 DNA reads TGTGCCAGCAGTTTAAGGGGTGATCAGCCCCAGCATTTT. The chain is built from TRBV12-3 or TRBV12-4 and TRBJ1-5, with D possibly being TRBD1 (5 bases). Trimming took 2 bases from V and 5 from J, leaving 7 bases between them. This CDR3 contains 13 residues.

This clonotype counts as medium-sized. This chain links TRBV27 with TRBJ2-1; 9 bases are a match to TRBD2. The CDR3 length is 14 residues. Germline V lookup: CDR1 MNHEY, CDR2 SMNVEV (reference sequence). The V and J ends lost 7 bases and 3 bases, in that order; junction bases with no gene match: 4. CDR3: CASTGGRDYNEQFF. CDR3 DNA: TGTGCCAGCACGGGCGGGAGGGACTACAATGAGCAGTTCTTC.

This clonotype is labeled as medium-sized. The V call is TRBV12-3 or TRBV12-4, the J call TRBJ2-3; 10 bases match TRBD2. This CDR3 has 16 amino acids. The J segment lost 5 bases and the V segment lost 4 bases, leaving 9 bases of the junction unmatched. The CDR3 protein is CASSSSGRARGDTQYF. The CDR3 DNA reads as TGTGCCAGCAGTTCCAGCGGGAGGGCCCGTGGAGATACGCAGTATTTT.

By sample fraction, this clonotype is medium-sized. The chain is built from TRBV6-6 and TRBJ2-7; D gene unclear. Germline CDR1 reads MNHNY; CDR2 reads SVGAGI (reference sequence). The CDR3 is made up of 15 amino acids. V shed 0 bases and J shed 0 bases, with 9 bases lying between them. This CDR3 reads CASSYSGGRSYEQYF. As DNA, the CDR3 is TGTGCCAGCAGTTACTCTGGCGGTCGCTCCTACGAGCAGTACTTC.

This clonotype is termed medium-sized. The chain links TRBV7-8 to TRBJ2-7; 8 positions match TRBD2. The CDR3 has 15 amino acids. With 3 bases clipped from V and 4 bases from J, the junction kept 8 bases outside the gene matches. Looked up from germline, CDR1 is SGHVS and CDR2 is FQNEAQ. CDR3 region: CASSFIPAGAYEQYF. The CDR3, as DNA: TGTGCCAGCAGCTTTATCCCAGCGGGGGCTTACGAGCAGTACTTC.

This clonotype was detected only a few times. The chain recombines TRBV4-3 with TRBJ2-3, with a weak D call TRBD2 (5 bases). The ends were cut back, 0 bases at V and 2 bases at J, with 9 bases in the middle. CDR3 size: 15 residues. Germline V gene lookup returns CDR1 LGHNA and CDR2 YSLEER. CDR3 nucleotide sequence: TGCGCCAGCAGCCAAGAACGACTAATCACAGATACGCAGTATTTT. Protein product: CASSQERLITDTQYF.

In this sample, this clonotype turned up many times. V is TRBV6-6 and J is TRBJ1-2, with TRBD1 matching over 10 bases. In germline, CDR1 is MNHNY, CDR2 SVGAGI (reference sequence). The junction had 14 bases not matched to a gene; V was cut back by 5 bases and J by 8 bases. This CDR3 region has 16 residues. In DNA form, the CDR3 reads TGTGCCAGCAGTCCCAGAGGGGGGACAGGGGAGGAAGGCTACACCTTC. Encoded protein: CASSPRGGTGEEGYTF.

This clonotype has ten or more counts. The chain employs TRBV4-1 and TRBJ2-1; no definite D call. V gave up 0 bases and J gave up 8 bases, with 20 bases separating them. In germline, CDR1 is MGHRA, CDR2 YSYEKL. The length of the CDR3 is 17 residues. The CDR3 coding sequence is TGCGCCAGCAGCCAAGACCAAAGAGGCATACCCCTCGATGAGCAGTTCTTC. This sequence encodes CASSQDQRGIPLDEQFF.

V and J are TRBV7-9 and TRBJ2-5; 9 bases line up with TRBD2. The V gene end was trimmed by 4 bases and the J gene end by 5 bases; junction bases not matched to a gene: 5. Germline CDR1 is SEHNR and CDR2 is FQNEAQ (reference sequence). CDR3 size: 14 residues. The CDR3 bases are TGTGCCAGCAGCTCCATAGCGGGAGTGGAGACCCAGTACTTC. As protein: CASSSIAGVETQYF. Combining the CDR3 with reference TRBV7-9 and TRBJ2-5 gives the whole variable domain DTGVSQNPRHKITKRGQNVTFRCDPISEHNRLYWYRQTLGQGPEFLTYFQNEAQLEKSRLLSDRFSAERPKGSFSTLEIQRTEQGDSAMYLCASSSIAGVETQYFGPGTRLLVL.

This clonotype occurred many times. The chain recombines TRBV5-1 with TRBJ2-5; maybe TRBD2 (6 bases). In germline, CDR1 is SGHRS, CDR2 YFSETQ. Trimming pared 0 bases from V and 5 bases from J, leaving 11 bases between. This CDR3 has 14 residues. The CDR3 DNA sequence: TGCGCCAGCAGCTTGGTCCCGGGGAGGGAGACCCAGTACTTC. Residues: CASSLVPGRETQYF.

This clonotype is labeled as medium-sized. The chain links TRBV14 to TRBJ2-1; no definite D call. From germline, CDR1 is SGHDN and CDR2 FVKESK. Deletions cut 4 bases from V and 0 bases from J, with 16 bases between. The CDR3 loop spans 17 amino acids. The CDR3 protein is CASSPRPFVGSYNEQFF. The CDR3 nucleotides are TGTGCCAGCAGCCCTCGACCTTTCGTGGGCTCCTACAATGAGCAGTTCTTC.

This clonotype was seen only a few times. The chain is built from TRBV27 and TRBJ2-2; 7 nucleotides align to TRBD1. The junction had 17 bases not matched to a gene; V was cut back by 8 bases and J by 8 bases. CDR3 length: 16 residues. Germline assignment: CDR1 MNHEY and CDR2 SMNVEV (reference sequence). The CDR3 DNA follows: TGTGCCAGCGGCCCATACTTCACAGGGGACGGAGGGGAGCTGTTTTTT. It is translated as CASGPYFTGDGGELFF.